Presented here are 31 T cell receptor beta chains from one specimen sequenced in a study of liver allograft versus peripheral blood T cells. At the level of the study: Hepatic allograft T cell receptor repertoires were evaluated relative to those present in recipients' peripheral blood.

TCRdb redid the calling of the reads with MiXCR, one entry per CDR3 protein. The repertoire includes more than 3,500 distinct CDR3 sequences, 16% of them detected once, and over 20% sits in the top ten. The source is a human patient who had a liver transplant. Some T cells may be supplied by the graft donor.

The J gene is TRBJ1-5, the V gene TRBV18; 7 bases align to TRBD1. Germline V gene sequence: CDR1 KGHSH, CDR2 LQKENI. Trimming at V came to 1 base and at J to 4 bases, leaving 4 bases not matched to a gene. The CDR3 contains 15 residues. The CDR3 sequence: CASSPHRGGNQPQHF. For the CDR3, the DNA is TGTGCCAGCTCACCACACAGGGGTGGTAATCAGCCCCAGCATTTT.

Relative to its sample, this clonotype is large. The rearrangement joins TRBV6-2 or TRBV6-3 to TRBJ1-6; 7 nucleotides match TRBD1. The V gene's germline CDR1 is MNHEY and CDR2 SVGEGT. Losses at the gene ends were 6 bases for V and 7 bases for J; bases not matched to a gene: 15. CDR3 length equals 17 residues. The chain's CDR3 is CASSHQTGSSWNSPLHF. CDR3 sequence (DNA): TGTGCCAGCAGCCACCAGACAGGGTCCTCCTGGAATTCACCCCTCCACTTT.

The CDR3 sequence: CASTLRQGNEQFF. CDR3 sequence (DNA): TGTGCCAGCACCCTAAGACAGGGGAATGAGCAGTTCTTC. The rearrangement links TRBV5-4 to TRBJ2-1, with TRBD1 identical over 8 bases. Per germline, CDR1 SGHNT and CDR2 YYREEE (reference sequence). The CDR3 consists of 13 residues. The J segment lost 7 bases and the V segment lost 6 bases, leaving 6 bases of the junction unmatched.

To note about this clonotype: One base away lies a much larger clone, so this may be a sequencing read error. The CDR3 loop reads CSAGPRAEAFF. The CDR3 DNA sequence: TGCAGTGCCGGACCGAGGGCTGAAGCTTTCTTT. The chain has TRBV20-1 and TRBJ1-1; D uncertain. Germline V CDR1 and CDR2: DFQATT, SNEGSKA (reference sequence). The CDR3 totals 11 residues. V dropped 6 bases and J dropped 6 bases, with 11 bases sitting between them.

In its sample, this clonotype ranks as medium-sized. The V gene is TRBV18, the J gene TRBJ2-1, with D uncertain. CDR1 is KGHSH and CDR2 is LQKENI in the germline V gene. The CDR3 is made up of 14 amino acids. V lost 3 bases and J 2 bases, leaving 8 bases between the germline ends. CDR3 sequence reads: CASSPNGPYNEQFF. The CDR3 DNA sequence: TGTGCCAGCTCACCCAACGGGCCCTACAATGAGCAGTTCTTC.

This clonotype was observed many times. The rearrangement joins TRBV11-3 to TRBJ2-7, with a possible D match to TRBD1 (6 bases). The V end lost 4 bases, the J end lost 3 bases, and 10 bases lay between the germline ends. CDR1 and CDR2 (germline): SGHNT, YENEEA. The length of the CDR3 is 13 residues. The CDR3 nucleotides read TGTGCCAGCAGCTCGGGACACCTCTACGAGCAGTACGTC. Its translation: CASSSGHLYEQYV.

This clonotype has at least ten counts. The V gene is TRBV5-5, the J gene TRBJ2-3, with 11 bases that match TRBD2. The CDR3 is 19 residues long. Germline V gene data show CDR1 as SGHKS and CDR2 as YYEKEE (reference sequence). V lost 0 bases and J lost 2; bases outside the gene matches: 11. The CDR3 coding sequence is TGTGCCAGCAGCTTGGGTTTAGCGGGAGGGCCTGGCCACACAGATACGCAGTATTTT. Translation gives CASSLGLAGGPGHTDTQYF. The full variable domain, with the rest looked up from reference TRBV5-5 and TRBJ2-3, is DAGVTQSPTHLIKTRGQQVTLRCSPISGHKSVSWYQQVLGQGPQFIFQYYEKEERGRGNFPDRFSARQFPNYSSELNVNALLLGDSALYLCASSLGLAGGPGHTDTQYFGPGTRLTVL.

By share, this clonotype ranks as large. This chain uses TRBV19 with TRBJ1-3; D might be TRBD1 (5 bases). The CDR3 is 16 residues long. CDR1 is LNHDA and CDR2 is SQIVND in the germline V gene (reference sequence). V shed 6 bases and J shed 4 bases, with 19 bases lying between them. CDR3 sequence reads: CASSQTGTAKGNTIYF. In DNA form, the CDR3 reads TGTGCCAGTAGCCAAACCGGGACGGCTAAAGGAAACACCATATATTTT.

By share of the sample, this clonotype is large. The chain joins TRBV29-1 to TRBJ1-1, with D perhaps matching TRBD1 (5 bases). The germline V gene has CDR1 SQVTM and CDR2 ANQGSEA. V lost 3 bases to trimming and J lost 5 bases, with 16 bases between them. CDR3 length: 14 amino acids. The CDR3 loop is CSVEGRGARTEAFF. In nucleotides, the CDR3 is TGCAGCGTTGAGGGACGAGGGGCGCGAACTGAAGCTTTCTTT.

This clonotype rates as medium-sized. This rearrangement joins TRBV20-1 to TRBJ1-3; no definite D call. CDR3 length: 12 residues. V was clipped by 5 bases and J by 1 base, with 6 bases between them. Germline V gives CDR1 DFQATT, CDR2 SNEGSKA (reference sequence). CDR3 sequence: CSAQRSGNTIYF. CDR3 sequence (DNA): TGCAGTGCTCAGAGGTCTGGAAACACCATATATTTT.

The CDR3 DNA reads as TGCGCCAGCAGCCGGCGCCAGGGGGACTCTGGAAACACCATATATTTT. Translated: CASSRRQGDSGNTIYF. V and J are TRBV4-1 and TRBJ1-3; TRBD1 aligns across 7 bases. CDR1 and CDR2 from the germline V gene are MGHRA and YSYEKL. This CDR3 has 16 residues. Trimming removed 4 bases from V and 0 bases from J; junction bases left unmatched: 6.

The chain joins TRBV5-6 to TRBJ1-5; D is unresolved. Germline CDR1 reads SGHDT; CDR2 reads YYEEEE. Trimming cost V 6 bases and J 0 bases, with 13 bases left between them. The CDR3 is 15 residues long. DNA for the CDR3: TGTGCCAGCACCCGACGGGGTAATAGCAATCAGCCCCAGCATTTT. Protein sequence: CASTRRGNSNQPQHF.

This clonotype is termed medium-sized (0.01 to 0.1%). The V and J genes are TRBV29-1 and TRBJ2-7; weak D call: TRBD2 (7 bases). V was trimmed by 3 bases and J by 5 bases, leaving 23 bases between them. Germline values: CDR1 SQVTM, CDR2 ANQGSEA. There are 16 residues in the CDR3. DNA of the CDR3: TGCAGCGTTGATCCCTGGGAGGGGGAGATCTTCCACGAGCAGTACGTC. The encoded protein is CSVDPWEGEIFHEQYV.

This clonotype came up a few times. The V and J genes are TRBV3-1 and TRBJ1-2; D is possibly TRBD1 (5 bases). The CDR3 runs 13 residues. V shed 6 bases and J shed 2 bases, with 10 bases lying between them. CDR1 and CDR2 (germline): LGHDT, YNNKEL (reference sequence). In nucleotides, the CDR3 is TGTGCCAGCAGTCCCAGGGAAAACTATGGCTACACCTTC. Translating gives CASSPRENYGYTF.

This clonotype is classed as medium-sized. The rearrangement joins TRBV6-6 to TRBJ1-2; D gene unclear. This CDR3 spans 11 amino acids. The germline gives CDR1 MNHNY, CDR2 SVGAGI (reference sequence). The V end was cut by 7 bases, the J end by 8 bases, with 11 bases between. The CDR3 sequence is CASTLKGGYTF. CDR3 nucleotides: TGTGCCAGCACCCTGAAAGGAGGCTACACCTTC.

This clonotype was counted a few times. V is TRBV7-2 and J is TRBJ2-3; weak D call: TRBD2 (6 bases). The CDR3 runs to 14 residues. V lost 6 bases and J lost 1, with 11 bases in between. Germline CDR1 SGHTA, CDR2 FQGNSA. CDR3 DNA: TGTGCCAGCAGAGCGGGCGTACGCACAGATACGCAGTATTTT. Translating gives CASRAGVRTDTQYF. Complete variable domain (other parts from reference TRBV7-2 and TRBJ2-3): GAGVSQSPSNKVTEKGKDVELRCDPISGHTALYWYRQSLGQGLEFLIYFQGNSAPDKSGLPSDRFSAERTGGSVSTLTIQRTQQEDSAVYLCASRAGVRTDTQYFGPGTRLTVL.

This chain uses TRBV20-1 with TRBJ2-3; a possible D gene is TRBD2 (6 bases). The CDR3 has 12 residues. Trimming pared 7 bases from V and 4 bases from J, leaving 12 bases between. The germline V gene encodes CDR1 DFQATT and CDR2 SNEGSKA (reference sequence). CDR3 coding DNA: TGCAGTGAAGGGGCGGGGTCAGATACGCAGTATTTT. Amino acid sequence: CSEGAGSDTQYF.

A few counts support this clonotype. V gene TRBV11-3 combines with J gene TRBJ2-3, with 8 bases matching TRBD1. Germline V gene lookup returns CDR1 SGHNT and CDR2 YENEEA. Trimming took 5 bases from V and 1 from J; bases not matched to a gene: 5. The CDR3 length is 15 residues. The CDR3 loop is CASSLKTGGTDTQYF. Written as DNA, the CDR3 is TGTGCCAGCAGCCTCAAGACAGGGGGCACAGATACGCAGTATTTT.

This clonotype is medium-sized in the sample. The chain is built from TRBV19 and TRBJ1-4; D call uncertain. The CDR3 runs 15 residues. V lost 5 bases and J lost 0, with 10 bases in between. CDR1 is LNHDA, CDR2 SQIVND, per germline (reference sequence). The CDR3 DNA is TGTGCCAGTAGTCCGCGGGTTGCAACTAATGAAAAACTGTTTTTT. This codes for CASSPRVATNEKLFF.

By share, this clonotype ranks as medium-sized. This chain uses TRBV7-2 with TRBJ1-4, with D unclear. Trimming took off 5 bases at V and 2 bases at J, with 9 bases between the two ends. The CDR3 has 14 amino acids. Germline values: CDR1 SGHTA, CDR2 FQGNSA. In nucleotides, the CDR3 is TGTGCCAGCAGCCCCCGACGGACTAATGAAAAACTGTTTTTT. Encoded protein: CASSPRRTNEKLFF.

By proportion, this clonotype is medium-sized. This chain connects TRBV11-2 to TRBJ1-2, with D perhaps TRBD1 (5 bases). The CDR3 runs to 15 residues. The V gene's germline CDR1 is SGHAT and CDR2 FQNNGV. Trimming shortened V by 0 bases and J by 7 bases, and 15 bases separated the two germline ends. The CDR3: CASSLDGGYTGGYTF. CDR3 nucleotides: TGTGCCAGCAGCTTAGATGGGGGGTATACGGGTGGCTACACCTTC.

As for this clonotype: A read error may explain this, as a much larger clone is one base away. The chain employs TRBV15 and TRBJ2-7, with TRBD2 matching 10 bases. Looked up from germline, CDR1 is LNHNV and CDR2 is YYDKDF (reference sequence). This CDR3 is built from 17 residues. CDR3 coding DNA: TGTGCCAACAGCAGAGGGGAAGCGGGGGGGAGCTCCTACGAGCAGTACTTC. Protein: CANSRGEAGGSSYEQYF.

Sample share makes this clonotype medium-sized (0.01 to 0.1%). The chain is built from TRBV9 and TRBJ1-1, with 8 bases identical to TRBD1. Trimming cost V 4 bases and J 1 base; bases outside gene matches: 6. The V gene's germline CDR1 is SGDLS and CDR2 YYNGEE. This CDR3 contains 15 residues. The DNA of the CDR3 is TGTGCCAGCAGCCCCCGGGACAGGCAGAACACTGAAGCTTTCTTT. It encodes CASSPRDRQNTEAFF. The full variable domain, its missing parts supplied by reference TRBV9 and TRBJ1-1, is DSGVTQTPKHLITATGQRVTLRCSPRSGDLSVYWYQQSLDQGLQFLIQYYNGEERAKGNILERFSAQQFPDLHSELNLSSLELGDSALYFCASSPRDRQNTEAFFGQGTRLTVV.

The chain employs TRBV27 and TRBJ1-2, with 8 bases lining up with TRBD1. The ends lost 6 bases at V and 4 bases at J; junction bases unmatched: 10. The CDR3 has 15 amino acids. Looked up from germline, CDR1 is MNHEY and CDR2 is SMNVEV (reference sequence). The CDR3 DNA reads TGTGCCAGCAGCCTTCGACAGGGGTCTGCCTATGGCTACACCTTC. Its protein product is CASSLRQGSAYGYTF.

Judged by abundance, this clonotype is medium-sized (0.01 to 0.1%). The rearrangement links TRBV6-5 to TRBJ1-6; D possibly corresponds to TRBD1 (6 bases). Germline V gene data show CDR1 as MNHEY and CDR2 as SVGAGI. V dropped 5 bases and J dropped 8 bases, with 10 bases sitting between them. The CDR3 runs to 13 residues. CDR3 loop: CASSPPGDSPLHF. For the CDR3, the DNA is TGTGCCAGCAGTCCCCCAGGGGATTCACCCCTCCACTTT.

This clonotype has only one observation. Given a far larger clone just one base away, this is likely a sequencing read error. The chain uses TRBV6-1 and TRBJ1-1, with unresolved D. Germline loops: CDR1 MNHNS, CDR2 SASEGT. V lost 5 bases, J lost 4 bases, and 11 bases lay in between. This CDR3 region has 13 residues. This chain's CDR3 is CASSYSRGTEAFF. In DNA, the CDR3 is TGTGCCAGCAGTTACTCTCGGGGCACTGAAGCTTTCTTT.

In this sample, this clonotype turned up once. V and J are TRBV9 and TRBJ2-7, with a weak D call TRBD1 (7 bases). This CDR3 spans 15 amino acids. V shed 2 bases and J shed 0 bases, with 12 bases lying between them. Germline values: CDR1 SGDLS, CDR2 YYNGEE. CDR3 amino acids: CASSVGGQRSYEQYF. In DNA form, the CDR3 reads TGTGCCAGCAGCGTGGGGGGACAGCGCTCCTACGAGCAGTACTTC.

V and J are TRBV2 and TRBJ1-5, with TRBD1 as a possible D gene (6 bases). This CDR3 comprises 12 residues. Between the trimmed V and J ends, which lost 6 bases and 8 bases, there was a span of 11 bases. CDR1 and CDR2 (germline): SNHLY, FYNNEI. This CDR3 reads CASRRGGKPQHF. In DNA form, the CDR3 reads TGTGCCAGCAGGAGGGGGGGGAAGCCCCAGCATTTT.

This clonotype is termed medium-sized. This chain connects TRBV10-3 to TRBJ1-2; no clear D. The CDR3 has 12 amino acids. The germline gives CDR1 ENHRY, CDR2 SYGVKD. Trimming removed 6 bases at V and 8 bases at J, with 13 bases between. This CDR3 is CAIRPGPGGYTF. The DNA of the CDR3 is TGTGCCATCAGGCCCGGACCCGGGGGCTACACCTTC.

About this clonotype: Possible read error: a much larger clone is one base away. The chain joins TRBV6-1 to TRBJ2-1; TRBD2 agrees at 8 bases. The J call could be wrong; TRBJ2-7 is a better fit for the DNA end. The CDR3 length is 16 residues. Germline V gives CDR1 MNHNS, CDR2 SASEGT. The DNA of the CDR3 is TGTGCCAGCAGGACCGGGACTAGTAGAACCGAGGATGAGCAGTACTTC. This encodes CASRTGTSRTEDEQYF.

This chain links TRBV12-3 or TRBV12-4 with TRBJ2-7; no definite D call. This CDR3 region has 13 residues. V was trimmed by 7 bases and J by 8 bases, leaving 18 bases between them. The DNA for the CDR3 is TGTGCCAGCAAGTTGCATGCGGACGCTAAGCAGTACTTC. Amino acids: CASKLHADAKQYF.